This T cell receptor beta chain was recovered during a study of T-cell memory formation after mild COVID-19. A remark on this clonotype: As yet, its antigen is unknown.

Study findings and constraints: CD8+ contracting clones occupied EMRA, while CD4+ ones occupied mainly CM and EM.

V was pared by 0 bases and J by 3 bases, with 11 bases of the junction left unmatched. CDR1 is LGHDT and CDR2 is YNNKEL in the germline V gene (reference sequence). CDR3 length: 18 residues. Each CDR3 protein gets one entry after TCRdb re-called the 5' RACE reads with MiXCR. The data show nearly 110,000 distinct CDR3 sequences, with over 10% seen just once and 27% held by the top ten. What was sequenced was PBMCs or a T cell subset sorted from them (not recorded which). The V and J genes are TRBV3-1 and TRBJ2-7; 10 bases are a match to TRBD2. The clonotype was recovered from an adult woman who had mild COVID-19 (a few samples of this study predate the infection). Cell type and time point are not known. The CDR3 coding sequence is TGTGCCAGCAGCCAAGATAATAGCGGGGGGAAGCCCCACTACGAGCAGTACTTC. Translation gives CASSQDNSGGKPHYEQYF.